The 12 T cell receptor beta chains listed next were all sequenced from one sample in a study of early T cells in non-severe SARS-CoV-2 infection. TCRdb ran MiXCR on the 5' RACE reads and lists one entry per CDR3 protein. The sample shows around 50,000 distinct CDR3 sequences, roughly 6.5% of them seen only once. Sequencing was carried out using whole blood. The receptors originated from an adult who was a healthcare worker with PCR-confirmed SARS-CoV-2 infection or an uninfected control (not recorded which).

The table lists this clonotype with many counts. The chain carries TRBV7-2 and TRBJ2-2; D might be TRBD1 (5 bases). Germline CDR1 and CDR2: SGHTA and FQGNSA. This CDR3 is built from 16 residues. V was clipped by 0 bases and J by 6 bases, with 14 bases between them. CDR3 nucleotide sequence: TGTGCCAGCAGCTTAGCGCCTCCAGGGAAGTCCGGGGAGCTGTTTTTT. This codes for CASSLAPPGKSGELFF.

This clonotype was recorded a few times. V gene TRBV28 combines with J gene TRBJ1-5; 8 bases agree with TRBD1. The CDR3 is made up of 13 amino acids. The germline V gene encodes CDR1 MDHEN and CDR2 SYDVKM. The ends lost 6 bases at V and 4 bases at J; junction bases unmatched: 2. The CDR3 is CASSRQGNQPQHF. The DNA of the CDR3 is TGTGCCAGCAGCCGACAGGGGAATCAGCCCCAGCATTTT.

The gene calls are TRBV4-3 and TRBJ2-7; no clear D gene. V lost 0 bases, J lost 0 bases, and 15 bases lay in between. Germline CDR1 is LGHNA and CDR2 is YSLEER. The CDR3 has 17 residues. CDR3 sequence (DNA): TGCGCCAGCAGCCAAGATTGGCGGACGGAGATCTCCTACGAGCAGTACTTC. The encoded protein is CASSQDWRTEISYEQYF.

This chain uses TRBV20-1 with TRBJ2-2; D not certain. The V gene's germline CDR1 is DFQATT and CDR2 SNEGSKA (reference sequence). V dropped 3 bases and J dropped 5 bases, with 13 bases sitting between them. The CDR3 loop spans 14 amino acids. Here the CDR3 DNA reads TGCAGTGCTAGGGTGATCTCTTTGACCGGGGAGCTGTTTTTT. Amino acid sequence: CSARVISLTGELFF.

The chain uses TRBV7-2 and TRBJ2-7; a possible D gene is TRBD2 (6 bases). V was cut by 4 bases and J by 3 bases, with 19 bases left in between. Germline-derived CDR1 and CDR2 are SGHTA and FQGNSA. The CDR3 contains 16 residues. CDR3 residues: CASSSQGGSGSYEQYF. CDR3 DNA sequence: TGTGCCAGCAGCTCCCAGGGTGGTAGCGGAAGCTACGAGCAGTACTTC. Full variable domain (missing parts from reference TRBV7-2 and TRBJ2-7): GAGVSQSPSNKVTEKGKDVELRCDPISGHTALYWYRQSLGQGLEFLIYFQGNSAPDKSGLPSDRFSAERTGGSVSTLTIQRTQQEDSAVYLCASSSQGGSGSYEQYFGPGTRLTVT.

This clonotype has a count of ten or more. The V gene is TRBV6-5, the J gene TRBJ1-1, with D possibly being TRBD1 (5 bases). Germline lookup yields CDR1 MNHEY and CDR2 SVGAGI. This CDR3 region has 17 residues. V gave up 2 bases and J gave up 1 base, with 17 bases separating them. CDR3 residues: CASSYPLPGPGNTEAFF. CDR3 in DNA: TGTGCCAGCAGTTACCCTCTCCCGGGACCGGGGAACACTGAAGCTTTCTTT.

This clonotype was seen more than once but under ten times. CDR3 coding DNA: TGTGCCAGCAGTTACTCCAGGGGCGGGGCCGTAACCTCTGGAAACACCATATATTTT. It is translated as CASSYSRGGAVTSGNTIYF. This sequence joins TRBV6-5 and TRBJ1-3, with D tentatively TRBD1 (6 bases). The V end was cut by 0 bases, the J end by 0 bases, with 18 bases between. In germline, CDR1 is MNHEY, CDR2 SVGAGI. The CDR3 totals 19 residues.

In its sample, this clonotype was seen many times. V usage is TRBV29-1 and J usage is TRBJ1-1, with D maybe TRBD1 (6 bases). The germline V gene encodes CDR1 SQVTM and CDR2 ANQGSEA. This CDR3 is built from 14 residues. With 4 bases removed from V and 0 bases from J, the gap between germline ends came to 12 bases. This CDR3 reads CSVVTDRMNTEAFF. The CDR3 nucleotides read TGCAGCGTTGTAACGGACAGAATGAACACTGAAGCTTTCTTT.

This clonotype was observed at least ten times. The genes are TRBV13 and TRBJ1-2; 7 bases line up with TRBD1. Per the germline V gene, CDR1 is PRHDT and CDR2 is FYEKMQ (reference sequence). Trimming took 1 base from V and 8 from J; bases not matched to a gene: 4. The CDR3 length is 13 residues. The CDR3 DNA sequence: TGTGCCAGCAGCTTAGTCGGGACAGACGGCTACACCTTC. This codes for CASSLVGTDGYTF.

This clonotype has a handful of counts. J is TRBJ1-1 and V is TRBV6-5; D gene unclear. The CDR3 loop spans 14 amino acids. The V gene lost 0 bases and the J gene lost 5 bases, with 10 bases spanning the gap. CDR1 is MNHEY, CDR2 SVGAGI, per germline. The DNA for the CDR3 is TGTGCCAGCAGTTACTCGATGCCGGGGACTGAAGCTTTCTTT. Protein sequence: CASSYSMPGTEAFF.

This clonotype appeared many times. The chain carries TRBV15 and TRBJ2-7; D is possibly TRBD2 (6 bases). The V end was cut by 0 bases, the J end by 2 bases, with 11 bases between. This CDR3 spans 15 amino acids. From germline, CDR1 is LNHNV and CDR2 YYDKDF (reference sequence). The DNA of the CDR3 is TGTGCCACCAGCAGAGATCGCGGGGCGACCTACGAGCAGTACTTC. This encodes CATSRDRGATYEQYF.

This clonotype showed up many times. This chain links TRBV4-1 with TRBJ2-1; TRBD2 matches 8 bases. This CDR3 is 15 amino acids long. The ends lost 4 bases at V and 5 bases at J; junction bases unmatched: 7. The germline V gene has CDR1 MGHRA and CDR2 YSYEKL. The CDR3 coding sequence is TGCGCCAGCAGCCCGGCGGGGGGAATAGACAATGAGCAGTTCTTC. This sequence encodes CASSPAGGIDNEQFF.